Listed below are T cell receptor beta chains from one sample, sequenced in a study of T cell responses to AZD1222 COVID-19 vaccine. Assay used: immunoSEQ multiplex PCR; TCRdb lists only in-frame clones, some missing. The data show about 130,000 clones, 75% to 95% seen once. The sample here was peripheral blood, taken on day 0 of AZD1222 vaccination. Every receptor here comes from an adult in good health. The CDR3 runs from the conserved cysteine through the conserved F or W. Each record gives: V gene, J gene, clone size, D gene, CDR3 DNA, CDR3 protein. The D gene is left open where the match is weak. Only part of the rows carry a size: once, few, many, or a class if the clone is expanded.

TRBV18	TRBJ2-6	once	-	TGTGCCAGCTCAGCGGCTAGAGGGATGAGTGGGGCCAACGTCCTGACTTTC	CASSAARGMSGANVLTF
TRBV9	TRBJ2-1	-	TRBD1	TGTGCCAGCAGCGCACCCGGGACAGGGGGCATAAATGAGCAGTTCTTC	CASSAPGTGGINEQFF
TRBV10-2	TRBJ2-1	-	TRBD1	TGCGCCAGCAGGACCACAGGGGCCGGTGAGCAGTTCTTC	CASRTTGAGEQFF
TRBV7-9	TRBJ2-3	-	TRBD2	TGTGCCAGCAGCTTAGCAGGGGCTAGCGGGAGACTTCGGCCAGATACGCAGTATTTT	CASSLAGASGRLRPDTQYF
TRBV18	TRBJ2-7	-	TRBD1	TGTGCCAGCTCAGAAATACAGGGGGCCTACGAGCAGTACTTC	CASSEIQGAYEQYF
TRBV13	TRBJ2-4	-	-	TGTGCCAGCAGCTTAATGAACGAAAACATTCAGTACTTC	CASSLMNENIQYF
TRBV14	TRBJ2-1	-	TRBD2	TGTGCCAGCAGCTCCCGCGGAGCGGGGTCCTACAATGAGCAGTTCTTC	CASSSRGAGSYNEQFF
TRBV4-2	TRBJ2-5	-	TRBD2	TGTGCCAGCAGCCAAGAGCTAGCGGGAGGGTCCGAGACCCAGTACTTC	CASSQELAGGSETQYF
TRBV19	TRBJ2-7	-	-	TGTGCCAGTAGTAAGTCTGGGCCCTCCTACGAGCAGTACTTC	CASSKSGPSYEQYF
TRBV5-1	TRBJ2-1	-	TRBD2	TGCGCCAGCAGCGGGTCACTAGCGGGGTTGGGGGATGAGCAGTTCTTC	CASSGSLAGLGDEQFF
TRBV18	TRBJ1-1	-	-	TGTGCCAGCTCACCAATATGGGTCCCTGAAGCTTTCTTT	CASSPIWVPEAFF
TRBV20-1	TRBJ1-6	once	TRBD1	TGCAGTGCTAGTCTCGCAGGGGGGAACTATAATTCACCCCTCCACTTT	CSASLAGGNYNSPLHF